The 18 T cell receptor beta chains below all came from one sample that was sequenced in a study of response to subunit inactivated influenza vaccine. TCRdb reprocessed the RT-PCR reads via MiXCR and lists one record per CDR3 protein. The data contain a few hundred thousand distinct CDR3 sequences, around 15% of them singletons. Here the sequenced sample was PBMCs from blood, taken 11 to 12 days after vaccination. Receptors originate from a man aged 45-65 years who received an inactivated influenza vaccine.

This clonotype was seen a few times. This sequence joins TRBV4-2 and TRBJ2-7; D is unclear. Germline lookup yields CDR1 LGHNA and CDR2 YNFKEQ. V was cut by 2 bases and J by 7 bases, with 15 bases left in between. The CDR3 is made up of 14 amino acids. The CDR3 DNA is TGTGCCAGCAGCCAAATGGAACGGGTCCGTGAGCAGTACTTC. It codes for CASSQMERVREQYF.

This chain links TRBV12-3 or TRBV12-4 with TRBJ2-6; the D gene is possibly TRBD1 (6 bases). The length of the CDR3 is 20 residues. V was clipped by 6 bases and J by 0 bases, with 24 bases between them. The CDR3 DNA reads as TGTGCCAGCAGACGCCTGGCTAGGGGGTTGGTAAGCTCTGGGGCCAACGTCCTGACTTTC. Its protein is CASRRLARGLVSSGANVLTF.

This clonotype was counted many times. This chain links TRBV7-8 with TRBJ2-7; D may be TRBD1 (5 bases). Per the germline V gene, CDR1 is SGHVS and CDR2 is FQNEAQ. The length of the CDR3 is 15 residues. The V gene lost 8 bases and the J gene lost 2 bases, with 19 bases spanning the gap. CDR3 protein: CASCRTTASTYEQYF. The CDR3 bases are TGTGCCAGCTGCAGAACGACAGCCTCAACCTACGAGCAGTACTTC.

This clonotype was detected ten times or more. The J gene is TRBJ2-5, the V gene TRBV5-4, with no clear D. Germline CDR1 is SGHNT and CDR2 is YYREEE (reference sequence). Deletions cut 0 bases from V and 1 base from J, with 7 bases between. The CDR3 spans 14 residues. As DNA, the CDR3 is TGTGCCAGCAGCTTGGGGGTCAGCCAAGAGACCCAGTACTTC. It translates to CASSLGVSQETQYF.

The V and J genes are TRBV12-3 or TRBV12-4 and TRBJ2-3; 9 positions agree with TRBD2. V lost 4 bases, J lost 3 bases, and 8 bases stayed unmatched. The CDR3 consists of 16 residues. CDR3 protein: CASSSSSGEATDTQYF. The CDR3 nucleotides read TGTGCCAGCAGTTCCTCTAGCGGGGAGGCGACAGATACGCAGTATTTT.

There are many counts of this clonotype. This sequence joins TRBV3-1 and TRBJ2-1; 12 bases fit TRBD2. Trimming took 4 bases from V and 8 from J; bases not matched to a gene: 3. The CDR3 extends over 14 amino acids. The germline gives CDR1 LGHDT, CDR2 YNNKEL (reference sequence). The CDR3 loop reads CASSPSGGAYEQFF. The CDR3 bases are TGTGCCAGCAGCCCTAGCGGGGGGGCTTATGAGCAGTTCTTC.

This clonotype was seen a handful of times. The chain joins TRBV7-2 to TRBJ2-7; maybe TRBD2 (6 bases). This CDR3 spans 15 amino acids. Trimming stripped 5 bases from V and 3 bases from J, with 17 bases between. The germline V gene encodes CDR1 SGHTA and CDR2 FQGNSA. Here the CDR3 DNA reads TGTGCCAGCAGCCCCGCATCCGTAGCGGACTACGAGCAGTACTTC. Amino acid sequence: CASSPASVADYEQYF.

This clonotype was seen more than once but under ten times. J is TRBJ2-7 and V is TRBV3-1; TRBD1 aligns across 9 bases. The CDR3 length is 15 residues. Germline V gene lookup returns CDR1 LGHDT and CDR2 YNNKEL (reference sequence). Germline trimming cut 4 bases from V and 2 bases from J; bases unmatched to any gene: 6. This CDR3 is CASSPGTGTPYEQYF. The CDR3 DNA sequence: TGTGCCAGCAGCCCCGGGACAGGGACACCCTACGAGCAGTACTTC.

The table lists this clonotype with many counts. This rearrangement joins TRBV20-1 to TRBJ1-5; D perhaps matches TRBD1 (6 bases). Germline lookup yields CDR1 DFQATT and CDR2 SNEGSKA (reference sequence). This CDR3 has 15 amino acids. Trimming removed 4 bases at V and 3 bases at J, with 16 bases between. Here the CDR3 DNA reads TGCAGTGCTACAAATTCACGGGGGCACAATCAGCCCCAGCATTTT. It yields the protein CSATNSRGHNQPQHF.

The CDR3 spells CASSLDGRSWETQYF. The CDR3 nucleotides are TGTGCCAGCAGCTTAGACGGCAGGTCGTGGGAGACCCAGTACTTC. The chain combines TRBV7-2 with TRBJ2-5, with no clear D. V dropped 1 base and J dropped 5 bases, with 14 bases sitting between them. The CDR3 has 15 amino acids. Germline V gene sequence: CDR1 SGHTA, CDR2 FQGNSA.

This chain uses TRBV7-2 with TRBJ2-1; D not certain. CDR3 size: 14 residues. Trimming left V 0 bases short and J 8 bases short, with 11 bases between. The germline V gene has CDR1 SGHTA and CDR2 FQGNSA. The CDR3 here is CASSLAFLSYEQFF. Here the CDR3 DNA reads TGTGCCAGCAGCTTAGCTTTCTTAAGCTATGAGCAGTTCTTC.

The CDR3 loop is CARDKGIGRTEAFF. The CDR3 DNA sequence: TGTGCCCGTGACAAGGGAATCGGGAGGACTGAAGCTTTCTTT. J is TRBJ1-1 and V is TRBV30, with D unresolved. The CDR3 extends over 14 amino acids. Trimming took 8 bases from V and 5 from J, leaving 21 bases between them. In germline, CDR1 is GTSNPN, CDR2 SVGIG (reference sequence). The full variable domain, completed using reference TRBV30 and TRBJ1-1, is SQTIHQWPATLVQPVGSPLSLECTVEGTSNPNLYWYRQAAGRGLQLLFYSVGIGQISSEVPQNLSASRPQDRQFILSSKKLLLSDSGFYLCARDKGIGRTEAFFGQGTRLTVV.

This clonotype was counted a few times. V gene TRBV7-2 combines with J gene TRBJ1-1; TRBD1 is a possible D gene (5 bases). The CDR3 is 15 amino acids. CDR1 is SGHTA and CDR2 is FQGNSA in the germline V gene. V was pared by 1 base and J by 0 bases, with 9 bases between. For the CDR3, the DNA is TGTGCCAGCAGCTTAGAGCCAGGGATGAACACTGAAGCTTTCTTT. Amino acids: CASSLEPGMNTEAFF.

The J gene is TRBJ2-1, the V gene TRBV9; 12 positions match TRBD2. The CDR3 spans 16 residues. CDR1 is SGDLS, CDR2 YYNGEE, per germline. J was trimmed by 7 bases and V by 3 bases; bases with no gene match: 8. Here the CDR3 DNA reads TGTGCCAGCAGCGCCTGGACTAGCGGGAAAACAAATGAGCAGTTCTTC. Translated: CASSAWTSGKTNEQFF.

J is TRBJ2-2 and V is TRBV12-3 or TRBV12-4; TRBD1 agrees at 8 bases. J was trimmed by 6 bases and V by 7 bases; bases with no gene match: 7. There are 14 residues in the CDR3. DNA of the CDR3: TGTGCCAGCAAGGAACAGGGGGTTTCCGGGGAGCTGTTTTTT. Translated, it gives CASKEQGVSGELFF.

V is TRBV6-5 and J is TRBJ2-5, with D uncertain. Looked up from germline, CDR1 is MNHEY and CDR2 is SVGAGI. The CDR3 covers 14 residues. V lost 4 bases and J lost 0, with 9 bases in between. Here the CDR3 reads CASSFQTYQETQYF. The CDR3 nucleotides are TGTGCCAGCAGTTTCCAGACGTACCAAGAGACCCAGTACTTC.

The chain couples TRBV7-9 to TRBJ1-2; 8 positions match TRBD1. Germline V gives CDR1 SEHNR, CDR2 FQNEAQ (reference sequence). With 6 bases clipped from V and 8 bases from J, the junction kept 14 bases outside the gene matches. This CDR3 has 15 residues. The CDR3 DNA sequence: TGTGCCAGCAGTGGGACAGGACGCTATGGGGGCGGCTACACCTTC. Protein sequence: CASSGTGRYGGGYTF.

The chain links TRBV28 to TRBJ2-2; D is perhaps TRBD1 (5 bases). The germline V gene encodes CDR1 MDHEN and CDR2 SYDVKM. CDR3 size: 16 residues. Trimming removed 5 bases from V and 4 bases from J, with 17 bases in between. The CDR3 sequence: CASSPFRQRFTGELFF. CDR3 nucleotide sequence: TGTGCCAGCAGTCCATTTAGACAGCGTTTCACCGGGGAGCTGTTTTTT.